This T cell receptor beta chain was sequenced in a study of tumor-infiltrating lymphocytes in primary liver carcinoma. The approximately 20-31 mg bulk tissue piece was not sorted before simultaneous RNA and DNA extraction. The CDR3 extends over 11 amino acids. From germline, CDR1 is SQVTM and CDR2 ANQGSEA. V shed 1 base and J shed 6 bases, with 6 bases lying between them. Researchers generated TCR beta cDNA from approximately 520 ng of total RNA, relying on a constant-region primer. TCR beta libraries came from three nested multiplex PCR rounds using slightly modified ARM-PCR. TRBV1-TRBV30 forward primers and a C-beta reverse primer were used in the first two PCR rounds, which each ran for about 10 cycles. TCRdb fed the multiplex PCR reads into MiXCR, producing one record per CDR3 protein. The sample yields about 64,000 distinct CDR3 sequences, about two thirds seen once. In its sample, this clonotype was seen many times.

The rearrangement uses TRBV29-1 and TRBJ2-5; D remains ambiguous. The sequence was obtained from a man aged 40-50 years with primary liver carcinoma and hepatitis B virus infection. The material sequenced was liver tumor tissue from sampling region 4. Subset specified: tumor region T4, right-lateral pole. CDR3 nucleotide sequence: TGCAGCGTTGAAGTAGCCCAGACCCAGTACTTC. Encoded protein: CSVEVAQTQYF.